This TCR beta chain was observed in a study of identifying expanded T cells in peripheral blood. No infections or other immune events were documented during collection. This table comes from immunoSEQ multiplex PCR, and its TCRdb copy is limited to in-frame clones, with some not included. This table has more than 80,000 clones, about 87% appearing once. The sample taken for sequencing was blood. This sequence originates from a person aged 18 to 70 in good health.

CDR3 sequence reads: CASSRQGMNTEAFF. CDR3 coding DNA: TGTGCCAGCAGCCGACAGGGGATGAACACTGAAGCTTTCTTT. The J gene is TRBJ1-1, the V gene TRBV5-6; TRBD1 matches 8 bases. Germline CDR1 SGHDT, CDR2 YYEEEE. The CDR3 totals 14 residues. V lost 4 bases to trimming and J lost 0 bases; unmatched junction nucleotides: 2.